The 18 T cell receptor beta chains below were found in one sample sequenced in a study of blood T cell repertoires in COVID-19. Assay used: immunoSEQ multiplex PCR; TCRdb lists only in-frame clones, some missing. Among about 150,000 clones listed, 85% were seen once. The sequenced material came from peripheral blood. The receptor source for this set is a woman aged 55 to 70 with COVID-19, enrolled during active disease.

The chain employs TRBV29-1 and TRBJ1-1; possible D gene TRBD1, 6 bases. The CDR3 has 12 amino acids. V shed 2 bases and J shed 4 bases, with 8 bases lying between them. Per the germline V gene, CDR1 is SQVTM and CDR2 is ANQGSEA. In DNA, the CDR3 is TGCAGCGTTGAAAGAGGGGGCACTGAAGCTTTCTTT. Translated: CSVERGGTEAFF.

The chain is built from TRBV25-1 and TRBJ1-2, with D perhaps matching TRBD1 (6 bases). CDR1 is MGHDK and CDR2 is SYGVNS in the germline V gene. V lost 6 bases and J lost 2, with 10 bases in between. This CDR3 has 13 amino acids. CDR3: CASSVTGNYGYTF. The CDR3 region has the DNA TGTGCCAGCAGCGTTACAGGGAACTATGGCTACACCTTC.

The chain has TRBV6-5 and TRBJ1-2, with D tentatively TRBD1 (6 bases). Looked up from germline, CDR1 is MNHEY and CDR2 is SVGAGI. The V and J ends lost 6 bases and 5 bases respectively, with 19 bases between them. The CDR3 is made up of 15 amino acids. The CDR3, as DNA: TGTGCCAGCAGATTCTCCTCAGGGGTATGGTATGGCTACACCTTC. The encoded protein is CASRFSSGVWYGYTF.

The J gene is TRBJ1-2, the V gene TRBV9; 7 bases are shared with TRBD1. Unmatched junction bases numbered 2, after V lost 3 bases and J lost 3 bases. The CDR3 totals 13 residues. CDR1 is SGDLS, CDR2 YYNGEE, per germline. In DNA, the CDR3 is TGTGCCAGCAGCGGCAGGGGGTACTATGGCTACACCTTC. This codes for CASSGRGYYGYTF.

The chain carries TRBV5-4 and TRBJ2-4, with a possible D match to TRBD2 (5 bases). Germline V gene sequence: CDR1 SGHNT, CDR2 YYREEE (reference sequence). The length of the CDR3 is 14 residues. Trimming removed 2 bases from V and 9 bases from J, with 15 bases in between. The CDR3 protein is CASSLGGPGSIQYF. In nucleotides, the CDR3 is TGTGCCAGCAGCTTAGGCGGGCCGGGGAGCATTCAGTACTTC.

This sequence joins TRBV9 and TRBJ2-2; 7 nucleotides match TRBD1. Germline V gene sequence: CDR1 SGDLS, CDR2 YYNGEE. The CDR3 consists of 14 residues. V lost 4 bases, J lost 5 bases, and 5 bases stayed unmatched. The CDR3, as DNA: TGTGCCAGCAGCTGGGACAGTAGGACCGGGGAGCTGTTTTTT. This sequence encodes CASSWDSRTGELFF.

The CDR3 sequence is CASSLDQKMNTEAFF. Here the CDR3 DNA reads TGTGCCAGCAGCTTGGATCAGAAGATGAACACTGAAGCTTTCTTT. This chain connects TRBV5-6 to TRBJ1-1; no clear D gene. Trimming pared 0 bases from V and 0 bases from J, leaving 9 bases between. The CDR3 runs 15 residues. CDR1 is SGHDT and CDR2 is YYEEEE in the germline V gene.

The V gene is TRBV11-3, the J gene TRBJ2-2; D is possibly TRBD2 (5 bases). The ends were cut back, 5 bases at V and 6 bases at J, with 7 bases in the middle. This CDR3 comprises 12 residues. CDR1 is SGHNT and CDR2 is YENEEA in the germline V gene. CDR3 amino acids: CASSKGAGELFF. CDR3 in DNA: TGTGCCAGCAGCAAGGGAGCCGGGGAGCTGTTTTTT.

J is TRBJ2-1 and V is TRBV4-1, with a weak D call TRBD1 (5 bases). CDR1 is MGHRA and CDR2 is YSYEKL in the germline V gene. CDR3 length: 13 amino acids. With 1 base removed from V and 7 bases from J, the gap between germline ends came to 8 bases. CDR3 sequence: CASSQAQGNEQFF. CDR3 coding DNA: TGCGCCAGCAGCCAAGCCCAGGGTAATGAGCAGTTCTTC.

The rearrangement joins TRBV7-2 to TRBJ2-2; D may be TRBD2 (5 bases). The V gene's germline CDR1 is SGHTA and CDR2 FQGNSA. Trimming took 5 bases from V and 8 from J, leaving 18 bases between them. The CDR3 sequence is 15 residues long. CDR3 amino acids: CASSAQSSAEGELFF. The DNA for the CDR3 is TGTGCCAGCAGCGCCCAATCCTCAGCGGAGGGGGAGCTGTTTTTT.

J is TRBJ1-2 and V is TRBV6-4, with 9 bases that match TRBD1. The V segment lost 6 bases and the J segment 1 base; nucleotides outside the gene matches: 6. CDR3 length: 15 residues. Per the germline V gene, CDR1 is MRHNA and CDR2 is SNTAGT. CDR3 loop: CASRDPGQGNYGYTF. The CDR3 coding sequence is TGTGCCAGCAGGGATCCGGGACAGGGTAACTATGGCTACACCTTC.

The V gene is TRBV27, the J gene TRBJ1-4, with 7 bases matching TRBD1. The CDR3 is made up of 15 amino acids. V lost 6 bases, J lost 13 bases, and 17 bases stayed unmatched. CDR1 is MNHEY, CDR2 SMNVEV, per germline (reference sequence). CDR3 sequence: CASSPSRGGGRGLFF. The CDR3 coding sequence is TGTGCCAGCAGCCCTTCGAGAGGGGGCGGTAGGGGACTGTTTTTT.

The chain carries TRBV7-3 and TRBJ2-6; 7 positions match TRBD1. The CDR3 has 19 residues. After removal of 0 bases from V and 0 bases from J, the junction contained 8 bases not matched to a gene. Germline loops: CDR1 SGHTA, CDR2 FQGTGA. The CDR3 protein is CASSLTGTGASSGANVLTF. DNA of the CDR3: TGTGCCAGCAGCTTAACAGGTACAGGGGCATCCTCTGGGGCCAACGTCCTGACTTTC. Full variable domain (rest looked up from reference TRBV7-3 and TRBJ2-6): GAGVSQTPSNKVTEKGKYVELRCDPISGHTALYWYRQSLGQGPEFLIYFQGTGAADDSGLPNDRFFAVRPEGSVSTLKIQRTERGDSAVYLCASSLTGTGASSGANVLTFGAGSRLTVL.

The V gene is TRBV18, the J gene TRBJ1-3, with D maybe TRBD1 (6 bases). CDR3 length: 15 residues. With 5 bases removed from V and 0 bases from J, the gap between germline ends came to 11 bases. Germline V gene data show CDR1 as KGHSH and CDR2 as LQKENI. The CDR3 DNA reads TGTGCCAGCTCATCGGACAGCATCTCTGGAAACACCATATATTTT. Its protein is CASSSDSISGNTIYF.

This sequence joins TRBV6-1 and TRBJ1-4, with D perhaps matching TRBD1 (6 bases). The V gene's germline CDR1 is MNHNS and CDR2 SASEGT. This CDR3 is built from 18 residues. Trimming took off 1 base at V and 4 bases at J, with 19 bases between the two ends. DNA for the CDR3: TGTGCCAGCAGTGAAGAAGGGGGTCGTCTTCGCCGTAATGAAAAACTGTTTTTT. Protein sequence: CASSEEGGRLRRNEKLFF.

As DNA, the CDR3 is TGTGCCAGCAGTTTAAGGAGGGATAATTCACCCCTCCACTTT. This encodes CASSLRRDNSPLHF. The V gene is TRBV27, the J gene TRBJ1-6; D gene uncertain. This CDR3 region has 14 residues. The V gene lost 2 bases and the J gene lost 5 bases, with 7 bases spanning the gap. In germline, CDR1 is MNHEY, CDR2 SMNVEV (reference sequence).

V usage is TRBV28 and J usage is TRBJ2-5; D may be TRBD1 (5 bases). V was cut by 7 bases and J by 5 bases, with 11 bases left in between. Germline loops: CDR1 MDHEN, CDR2 SYDVKM. This CDR3 comprises 12 residues. CDR3 nucleotides: TGTGCCAGCACCACGCCAGGGGAGACCCAGTACTTC. This sequence encodes CASTTPGETQYF.

The chain is built from TRBV4-2 and TRBJ1-5, with TRBD1 identical over 9 bases. J was trimmed by 8 bases and V by 1 base; bases with no gene match: 6. This CDR3 has 15 amino acids. The V gene's germline CDR1 is LGHNA and CDR2 YNFKEQ. The CDR3, as DNA: TGTGCCAGCAGCCAAGGACAGGGGGAAAGTGAGCCCCAGCATTTT. Its translation is CASSQGQGESEPQHF.